These 5 T cell receptor beta chains were sequenced from one sample in a study of blood T cell repertoires in COVID-19 (dated by TCRdb to the early 2020s). The library relied on the immunoSEQ multiplex PCR assay. Held by TCRdb, this immuneACCESS table contains in-frame sequences only and omits some clones. Under half of the omission traces to an unresolved V gene where checked; the cause of the rest is unknown. The sample data list around 200,000 clones, and roughly nine tenths of these were observed just once. The ten largest clones represent about 2.2% of the sample. The sequencing input was peripheral blood. The receptors originated from a woman in her fifties or sixties with acute or convalescent COVID-19.

J is TRBJ1-2 and V is TRBV12-3 or TRBV12-4, with 8 positions matching TRBD1. V dropped 0 bases and J dropped 7; count of bases not matched to a gene: 1. The CDR3 totals 13 residues. For the CDR3, the DNA is TGTGCCAGCAGTTTAGCGACAGGGGTTGGCTACACCTTC. It encodes CASSLATGVGYTF.

The genes are TRBV2 and TRBJ1-6; D gene unclear. V gave up 1 base and J gave up 12 bases, with 10 bases separating them. Germline V gene lookup returns CDR1 SNHLY and CDR2 FYNNEI. CDR3 length: 13 residues. This chain's CDR3 is CASSEESEGPLHF. In DNA, the CDR3 is TGTGCCAGCAGTGAAGAGTCGGAGGGACCCCTCCACTTT.

As concerns this clone: This specimen includes other DNA sequences encoding the same CDR3. This CDR3 is CASSVGLAGYNEQFF. CDR3 DNA sequence: TGTGCCAGCAGCGTAGGACTAGCGGGGTACAATGAGCAGTTCTTC. The rearrangement links TRBV9 to TRBJ2-1; 11 nucleotides line up with TRBD2. J lost 4 bases, V lost 0 bases, and 0 bases had no gene match. CDR3 length equals 15 residues. The germline V gene encodes CDR1 SGDLS and CDR2 YYNGEE.

This sequence joins TRBV6-5 and TRBJ1-4; maybe TRBD1 (5 bases). The CDR3 is made up of 14 amino acids. Trimming stripped 8 bases from V and 8 bases from J, with 18 bases between. Germline-derived CDR1 and CDR2 are MNHEY and SVGAGI. CDR3 coding DNA: TGTGCCAGCGCCTGGGGGGTGTATGCAGAAAAACTGTTTTTT. Its protein is CASAWGVYAEKLFF.

The count of this clone is one. V gene TRBV6-5 combines with J gene TRBJ1-1, with 8 bases that match TRBD1. CDR3 length: 14 residues. V was clipped by 7 bases and J by 5 bases; unmatched bases: 9. Germline values: CDR1 MNHEY, CDR2 SVGAGI. For the CDR3, the DNA is TGTGCCAGCACCAGGGACAGGCGGTTAACTGAAGCTTTCTTT. It translates to CASTRDRRLTEAFF.